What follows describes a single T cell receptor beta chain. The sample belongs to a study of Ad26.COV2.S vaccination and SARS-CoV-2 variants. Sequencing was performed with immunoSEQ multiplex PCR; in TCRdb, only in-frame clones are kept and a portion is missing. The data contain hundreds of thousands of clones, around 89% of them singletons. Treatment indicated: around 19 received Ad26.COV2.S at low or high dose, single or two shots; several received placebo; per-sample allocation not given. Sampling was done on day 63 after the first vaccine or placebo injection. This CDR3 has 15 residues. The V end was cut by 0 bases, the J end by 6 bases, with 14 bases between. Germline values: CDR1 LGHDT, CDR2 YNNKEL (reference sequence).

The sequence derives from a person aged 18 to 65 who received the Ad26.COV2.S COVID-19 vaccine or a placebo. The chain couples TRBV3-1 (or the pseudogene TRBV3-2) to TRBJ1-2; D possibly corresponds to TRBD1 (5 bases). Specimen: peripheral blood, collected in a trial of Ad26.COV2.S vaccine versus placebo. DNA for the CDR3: TGTGCCAGCAGCCAAGAGGGCCAGGGAGAACATGGCTACACCTTC. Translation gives CASSQEGQGEHGYTF.